This is a list of T cell receptor beta chains from one sample in a study of blood T cells in healthy people across ages. TCRdb passed the 5' RACE reads through MiXCR, listing each CDR3 protein once. The table shows under 800,000 distinct CDR3 sequences, with approximately 21% occurring only once. Sequencing was carried out using blood. These receptors originate from an older man in good health. Each CDR3 is given with its conserved first and last residue. Fields, in order: V gene, CDR3 protein.

>TRBV28
CASSLRQGSTEQFF
>TRBV20-1
CSARDRVVGVGKLFF
>TRBV6-1
CTGSRGTGVQETQYF
>TRBV18
CASSPRLLEGPGDRELFF
>TRBV20-1
CSAVSNTEAFF
>TRBV7-3
CASSSGLANNEQFF
>TRBV29-1
CSALRGNEKLFF
>TRBV5-1
CASSLALGTNEKLFF
>TRBV3-1
CASSQVRTEFYPLHF
>TRBV5-5
CASSLEGDRRTEAFF
>TRBV27
CASSQNRGKDTQYF
>TRBV25-1
CASSEGLRGTQYF
>TRBV4-1
CASSHVTATNEKLFF
>TRBV5-1
CASSLALSGNPYEQYF
>TRBV25-1
CASSDLDSAHGYTF
>TRBV2
CATPDREVGSGANVLTF
>TRBV20-1
CSARGPLNEKLFF
>TRBV5-1
CASSLNQLNTGELFF
>TRBV6-4
CASSDGPKQFF
>TRBV24-1
CATSDFVENTEAFF
>TRBV28
CASSLGGSNSPLHF
>TRBV6-2/TRBV6-3
CASSLSYNQPQHF
>TRBV6-1
CASSVLSTSTDTQYF
>TRBV4-2
CASSQELIAKNIQYF